Below, 24 T cell receptor beta chains from the same sample are listed, as sequenced in a study of blood T cells in healthy people across ages. Alongside a J-beta primer mix, a sample-barcoded 5' primer served in a second PCR lasting 7 to 11 cycles. TCRdb re-analysed the 5' RACE reads in MiXCR, keeping a single row per CDR3 protein. Of some 1.4 million distinct CDR3 sequences in the sample, about 40% were seen once. The sequenced sample consisted of blood. Every receptor here comes from a woman aged 18-30 years in good health.

V gene TRBV20-1 combines with J gene TRBJ1-3; D unclear. The CDR3 extends over 15 amino acids. Germline V gives CDR1 DFQATT, CDR2 SNEGSKA (reference sequence). V lost 5 bases and J 0 bases, leaving 14 bases between the germline ends. The CDR3 protein is CSAGLDGLSGNTIYF. CDR3 nucleotides: TGCAGTGCTGGTTTGGACGGACTCTCTGGAAACACCATATATTTT.

This clonotype was counted a single time. This chain connects TRBV7-8 to TRBJ1-1; D remains ambiguous. Germline V gives CDR1 SGHVS, CDR2 FQNEAQ. The CDR3 contains 14 residues. V was cut by 1 base and J by 3 bases, with 9 bases left in between. The CDR3 spells CASSLDTTDTEAFF. The DNA for the CDR3 is TGTGCCAGCAGCTTAGATACGACGGACACTGAAGCTTTCTTT. Full variable domain (missing parts from reference TRBV7-8 and TRBJ1-1): GAGVSQSPRYKVAKRGQDVALRCDPISGHVSLFWYQQALGQGPEFLTYFQNEAQLDKSGLPSDRFFAERPEGSVSTLKIQRTQQEDSAVYLCASSLDTTDTEAFFGQGTRLTVV.

The chain has TRBV10-3 and TRBJ1-2; no firm D call. This CDR3 contains 14 residues. Trimming removed 5 bases at V and 4 bases at J, with 14 bases between. Per germline, CDR1 ENHRY and CDR2 SYGVKD. The CDR3: CAISHQAESYGYTF. The CDR3 nucleotides are TGTGCCATCAGTCACCAGGCCGAGAGCTATGGCTACACCTTC.

This clonotype has a handful of counts. The chain has TRBV29-1 and TRBJ2-1; possibly TRBD1 or TRBD2 for D (5 bases each). Between the trimmed V and J ends, which lost 3 bases and 10 bases, there was a span of 13 bases. Germline V gives CDR1 SQVTM, CDR2 ANQGSEA. The CDR3 is 12 residues long. This chain's CDR3 is CSVDFRGNEQFF. DNA for the CDR3: TGCAGCGTTGATTTCCGGGGCAACGAGCAGTTCTTC.

The J gene is TRBJ2-2, the V gene TRBV30; 11 nucleotides agree with TRBD1. Losses at the gene ends were 4 bases for V and 3 bases for J; bases not matched to a gene: 4. This CDR3 comprises 15 residues. In germline, CDR1 is GTSNPN, CDR2 SVGIG (reference sequence). Here the CDR3 reads CAWNPGQGDTGELFF. In DNA form, the CDR3 reads TGTGCCTGGAACCCGGGACAGGGGGACACCGGGGAGCTGTTTTTT.

The rearrangement joins TRBV11-3 to TRBJ2-1; 7 bases are a match to TRBD2. Germline trimming cut 0 bases from V and 8 bases from J; bases unmatched to any gene: 4. The germline V gene encodes CDR1 SGHNT and CDR2 YENEEA. This CDR3 region has 14 residues. CDR3 protein: CASSLEGLADEQFF. The CDR3 DNA sequence: TGTGCCAGCAGCTTAGAGGGCCTAGCGGATGAGCAGTTCTTC.

DNA of the CDR3: TGTGCCAGCAGCACCACGACAGTAGCGGGAGGAGCCTACAATGAGCAGTTCTTC. This codes for CASSTTTVAGGAYNEQFF. The chain is built from TRBV7-2 and TRBJ2-1; 10 bases fit TRBD2. CDR3 length: 18 amino acids. CDR1 is SGHTA, CDR2 FQGNSA, per germline. J gave up 2 bases and V 5 bases, and 12 bases lay outside the gene matches.

The chain employs TRBV7-2 and TRBJ2-1, with TRBD2 matching over 13 bases. V lost 5 bases to trimming and J lost 4 bases; unmatched junction nucleotides: 5. This CDR3 contains 16 residues. Looked up from germline, CDR1 is SGHTA and CDR2 is FQGNSA. CDR3 protein: CASSGTSGTNYNEQFF. CDR3 coding DNA: TGTGCCAGCAGCGGGACTAGCGGGACGAATTACAATGAGCAGTTCTTC.

The chain uses TRBV28 and TRBJ2-5; D unclear. Germline CDR1 and CDR2: MDHEN and SYDVKM. Trimming pared 2 bases from V and 4 bases from J, leaving 11 bases between. This CDR3 spans 14 amino acids. The CDR3 is CASSLPLSPETQYF. The CDR3 coding sequence is TGTGCCAGCAGTTTACCCCTAAGCCCAGAGACCCAGTACTTC.

The chain combines TRBV29-1 with TRBJ2-2; D remains ambiguous. The CDR3 has 14 amino acids. V lost 0 bases, J lost 5 bases, and 10 bases lay in between. The V gene's germline CDR1 is SQVTM and CDR2 ANQGSEA. The CDR3: CSVEDPNQTGELFF. The CDR3 nucleotides are TGCAGCGTTGAAGACCCCAATCAAACCGGGGAGCTGTTTTTT.

The chain couples TRBV20-1 to TRBJ1-5; D perhaps matches TRBD1 (6 bases). V shed 5 bases and J shed 2 bases, with 19 bases lying between them. CDR3 size: 16 residues. Germline-derived CDR1 and CDR2 are DFQATT and SNEGSKA (reference sequence). The CDR3 region has the DNA TGCAGTGCTGGTGACAGGAAACTTAGTGGCAATCAGCCCCAGCATTTT. Translated: CSAGDRKLSGNQPQHF.

The chain carries TRBV12-5 and TRBJ2-1; D ambiguous. V gave up 0 bases and J gave up 10 bases, with 13 bases separating them. This CDR3 has 14 amino acids. Germline lookup yields CDR1 LGHNT and CDR2 FRNRAP. The CDR3 spells CASGLVQDKREQFF. DNA of the CDR3: TGTGCTAGTGGTTTGGTCCAAGATAAGAGGGAGCAGTTCTTC.

This chain uses TRBV27 with TRBJ1-2; D uncertain. CDR3 size: 11 residues. Trimming took 8 bases from V and 0 from J, leaving 4 bases between them. Germline V gene lookup returns CDR1 MNHEY and CDR2 SMNVEV (reference sequence). The CDR3 here is CASGPNYGYTF. The CDR3 DNA follows: TGTGCCAGCGGGCCTAACTATGGCTACACCTTC.

The chain combines TRBV5-1 with TRBJ2-1; 9 positions agree with TRBD2. Germline V CDR1 and CDR2: SGHRS, YFSETQ. The CDR3 has 16 residues. V dropped 0 bases and J dropped 4; count of bases not matched to a gene: 5. As DNA, the CDR3 is TGCGCCAGCAGCTTGGTTACTAGCGGGTTTTACAATGAGCAGTTCTTC. Its translation is CASSLVTSGFYNEQFF.

This chain connects TRBV7-8 to TRBJ1-5, with D possibly matching TRBD1 (5 bases). The germline gives CDR1 SGHVS, CDR2 FQNEAQ. This CDR3 is built from 18 residues. V dropped 0 bases and J dropped 3 bases, with 18 bases sitting between them. Here the CDR3 reads CASSLARRGEGVNQPQHF. The CDR3 DNA reads as TGTGCCAGCAGCTTAGCGCGTCGGGGAGAAGGGGTCAATCAGCCCCAGCATTTT.

The genes are TRBV30 and TRBJ1-3, with a weak D call TRBD1 (6 bases). This CDR3 is 12 amino acids long. V was clipped by 0 bases and J by 7 bases, with 7 bases between them. The germline V gene encodes CDR1 GTSNPN and CDR2 SVGIG (reference sequence). CDR3 sequence reads: CAWSVQGNTIYF. CDR3 DNA sequence: TGTGCCTGGAGTGTACAGGGTAACACCATATATTTT.

At least ten counts were recorded for this clonotype. The CDR3 reads CSAGTSGGYNEQFF. The CDR3 DNA reads as TGCAGCGCCGGTACTAGCGGGGGATACAATGAGCAGTTCTTC. The chain couples TRBV20-1 to TRBJ2-1, with 11 bases aligning to TRBD2. Per the germline V gene, CDR1 is DFQATT and CDR2 is SNEGSKA (reference sequence). CDR3 length: 14 residues.

The sample holds a few counts of this clonotype. The J gene is TRBJ1-1, the V gene TRBV29-1; 9 bases are shared with TRBD1. Germline V CDR1 and CDR2: SQVTM, ANQGSEA. The CDR3 is 15 amino acids. Trimming cost V 6 bases and J 11 bases; bases outside gene matches: 19. The chain's CDR3 is CSVNNPTGGNVRAFF. CDR3 coding DNA: TGCAGCGTCAATAACCCGACAGGGGGTAATGTCAGGGCTTTCTTT.

This clonotype was counted once. The chain is built from TRBV5-1 and TRBJ2-1; D tentatively reads TRBD1 or TRBD2 (5 bases each). Gene TRBJ2-7 matches the end of the DNA better, so the J call may be wrong. The CDR3 consists of 15 residues. Germline-derived CDR1 and CDR2 are SGHRS and YFSETQ. CDR3 nucleotide sequence: TGCGCCAGCTCCGACACCGGGACCGTATACAATGAGCAGTACTTC. Amino acids: CASSDTGTVYNEQYF.

V usage is TRBV4-1 and J usage is TRBJ2-5; no clear D gene. This CDR3 has 8 amino acids. Germline assignment: CDR1 MGHRA and CDR2 YSYEKL. For the CDR3, the DNA is TGCAGGGTCGAGACCCAGTACTTC. This encodes CRVETQYF.

Only a few counts were recorded for this clonotype. In DNA, the CDR3 is TGCAGCGCCAGACCTGGACTGTCACAAGAGACCCAGTACTTC. This translates into CSARPGLSQETQYF. The chain recombines TRBV29-1 with TRBJ2-5; D possibly corresponds to TRBD2 (5 bases). The germline V gene has CDR1 SQVTM and CDR2 ANQGSEA. CDR3 length: 14 residues. Trimming removed 7 bases at V and 2 bases at J, with 17 bases between.

This rearrangement joins TRBV5-1 to TRBJ2-1; possible D gene TRBD1, 6 bases. CDR3 size: 15 residues. Trimming took off 2 bases at V and 10 bases at J, with 19 bases between the two ends. Germline V CDR1 and CDR2: SGHRS, YFSETQ. CDR3 sequence (DNA): TGCGCCAGCAGCTTAATCTGGGACACCCGCATGGAGCAGTTCTTC. Translated: CASSLIWDTRMEQFF.

With regard to this clonotype: An end of the junction differs from the germline gene, which may be a read error. The rearrangement uses TRBV6-5 and TRBJ1-2; D might be TRBD1 (5 bases). CDR3 length: 15 amino acids. Germline V gives CDR1 MNHEY, CDR2 SVGAGI. The CDR3 DNA reads TGTGCCAGTAGTTACACCCAAGGAGTAAGGGACGGCTACACCTTC. This sequence encodes CASSYTQGVRDGYTF.

V gene TRBV27 combines with J gene TRBJ2-3; D not resolved. The germline gives CDR1 MNHEY, CDR2 SMNVEV (reference sequence). Between the trimmed V and J ends, which lost 2 bases and 3 bases, there was a span of 12 bases. The CDR3 runs 15 residues. The CDR3 loop is CASSLTTERTDTQYF. CDR3 bases: TGTGCCAGCAGTTTAACCACGGAGAGGACAGATACGCAGTATTTT.